The 20 T cell receptor beta chains in this list originate from one sample, sequenced in a study of cytomegalovirus exposure and HLA in healthy donors. Using immunoSEQ multiplex PCR, the repertoire was profiled, and TCRdb retains in-frame clones only, with some absent. The sample gives around 60,000 clones, almost 97% of which show up once; 0.95% to 1.5% is in the top ten. The source material was PBMCs. Receptors were obtained from a woman between 18 and 30 years old in good health and CMV-seronegative.

A note on this clone: At one end the junction does not follow the germline gene, possibly because of a read error. V usage is TRBV7-7 and J usage is TRBJ2-3; D might be TRBD1 (6 bases). Germline V lookup: CDR1 SSHAT, CDR2 FNYEAQ (reference sequence). This CDR3 has 14 residues. The CDR3 sequence is CASSRGQHTDTQYF. The CDR3 DNA is TGTGCTAGCAGCCGCGGACAGCACACAGATACGCAGTATTTT.

This clone was seen only once. V is TRBV29-1 and J is TRBJ2-5, with D perhaps matching TRBD2 (7 bases). Germline V gene lookup returns CDR1 SQVTM and CDR2 ANQGSEA. Trimming removed 2 bases at V and 2 bases at J, with 21 bases between. The CDR3 consists of 17 residues. The CDR3 DNA reads TGCAGCGTTGAAACCTCGAGGGGGGGACGGGGACAAGAGACCCAGTACTTC. It codes for CSVETSRGGRGQETQYF.

The genes are TRBV11-2 and TRBJ2-5; 12 positions match TRBD2. In germline, CDR1 is SGHAT, CDR2 FQNNGV. The CDR3 is made up of 14 amino acids. The V and J ends lost 5 bases and 4 bases, in that order; junction bases with no gene match: 2. The CDR3: CASSATSGGETQYF. CDR3 in DNA: TGTGCCAGCAGCGCGACTAGCGGGGGAGAGACCCAGTACTTC.

This clone was seen a single time. This rearrangement joins TRBV5-6 to TRBJ2-1; D gene unclear. This CDR3 contains 14 residues. Germline V gene lookup returns CDR1 SGHDT and CDR2 YYEEEE. The V and J ends lost 4 bases and 9 bases respectively, with 17 bases between them. The DNA of the CDR3 is TGTGCCAGCAGCCCCACAACCCGACTGGGTGAGCAGTTCTTC. This codes for CASSPTTRLGEQFF.

The chain is built from TRBV27 and TRBJ2-5; TRBD1 agrees at 8 bases. Germline-derived CDR1 and CDR2 are MNHEY and SMNVEV (reference sequence). The CDR3 has 14 amino acids. The V segment lost 6 bases and the J segment 5 bases; nucleotides outside the gene matches: 8. CDR3 region: CASSGAGGPETQYF. The DNA of the CDR3 is TGTGCCAGCAGCGGGGCAGGGGGCCCCGAGACCCAGTACTTC.

The chain uses TRBV7-9 and TRBJ2-1; D possibly corresponds to TRBD2 (6 bases). The length of the CDR3 is 17 residues. V shed 5 bases and J shed 4 bases, with 21 bases lying between them. Per the germline V gene, CDR1 is SEHNR and CDR2 is FQNEAQ (reference sequence). The CDR3 spells CASSLRWREAWYNEQFF. The CDR3 nucleotides are TGTGCCAGCAGCCTCCGGTGGCGGGAAGCTTGGTACAATGAGCAGTTCTTC.

The genes are TRBV28 and TRBJ2-7, with 7 bases that match TRBD2. This CDR3 spans 14 amino acids. The trim removed 3 bases at V and 0 bases at J, leaving 2 bases unmatched. The V gene's germline CDR1 is MDHEN and CDR2 SYDVKM. The CDR3: CASSFGRSSYEQYF. The CDR3 DNA sequence: TGTGCCAGCAGTTTCGGGAGGAGCTCCTACGAGCAGTACTTC.

This chain's CDR3 is CASGSGPSSYNEQFF. The CDR3 DNA reads TGTGCCAGCGGTAGCGGGCCGAGCTCCTACAATGAGCAGTTCTTC. The rearrangement uses TRBV7-3 and TRBJ2-1, with 7 positions matching TRBD2. J lost 0 bases, V lost 8 bases, and 7 bases had no gene match. This CDR3 spans 15 amino acids. Germline V gene data show CDR1 as SGHTA and CDR2 as FQGTGA.

The chain carries TRBV10-3 and TRBJ2-7, with 7 positions matching TRBD1. Per the germline V gene, CDR1 is ENHRY and CDR2 is SYGVKD. The CDR3 spans 15 residues. V dropped 10 bases and J dropped 3; count of bases not matched to a gene: 15. The CDR3: CATSPWGQRHYEQYF. CDR3 coding DNA: TGTGCCACCTCCCCTTGGGGACAGCGACACTACGAGCAGTACTTC.

The chain couples TRBV30 to TRBJ2-7; maybe TRBD2 (5 bases). V was clipped by 4 bases and J by 3 bases, with 16 bases between them. Per the germline V gene, CDR1 is GTSNPN and CDR2 is SVGIG (reference sequence). The length of the CDR3 is 14 residues. The CDR3 nucleotides read TGTGCCTGGACCACACCCGGGGTGGGCTACGAGCAGTACTTC. This encodes CAWTTPGVGYEQYF.

The table lists this clone with a count of one. The gene calls are TRBV11-3 and TRBJ2-1; 15 nucleotides agree with TRBD2. With V trimmed by 5 bases and J by 7 bases, 12 bases remained unmatched. This CDR3 has 18 amino acids. Germline V gene lookup returns CDR1 SGHNT and CDR2 YENEEA. CDR3 residues: CASSPGGLAGGLRNEQFF. In DNA form, the CDR3 reads TGTGCCAGCAGCCCCGGCGGACTAGCGGGAGGGCTCAGAAATGAGCAGTTCTTC.

The chain has TRBV27 and TRBJ1-4; D is perhaps TRBD1 (5 bases). The ends were cut back, 6 bases at V and 3 bases at J, with 14 bases in the middle. Per the germline V gene, CDR1 is MNHEY and CDR2 is SMNVEV (reference sequence). The length of the CDR3 is 15 residues. CDR3 residues: CASRFRGVANEKLFF. Here the CDR3 DNA reads TGTGCCAGCAGGTTCCGGGGGGTGGCTAATGAAAAACTGTTTTTT.

A remark on this clone: At one end the junction does not follow the germline gene, possibly because of a read error. V gene TRBV15 combines with J gene TRBJ1-2, with unresolved D. CDR1 is LNHNV, CDR2 YYDKDF, per germline (reference sequence). This CDR3 contains 15 residues. CDR3 sequence: CATSRDLGRRPGPFF. DNA for the CDR3: TGTGCCACCAGCAGAGATTTGGGGAGGCGGCCAGGACCCTTCTTC.

DNA of the CDR3: TGTGCCACCACCCCTAGCGGGAGGGGCCACACAGATACGCAGTATTTT. Amino acids: CATTPSGRGHTDTQYF. V is TRBV28 and J is TRBJ2-3, with 12 bases that match TRBD2. The CDR3 covers 16 residues. Germline V lookup: CDR1 MDHEN, CDR2 SYDVKM. The junction had 10 bases not matched to a gene; V was cut back by 10 bases and J by 2 bases. Supplemented by reference TRBV28 and TRBJ2-3, the full variable domain reads DVKVTQSSRYLVKRTGEKVFLECVQDMDHENMFWYRQDPGLGLRLIYFSYDVKMKEKGDIPEGYSVSREKKERFSLILESASTNQTSMYLCATTPSGRGHTDTQYFGPGTRLTVL.

This chain connects TRBV10-2 to TRBJ2-1; 8 bases match TRBD1. The CDR3 runs 15 residues. CDR1 WSHSY and CDR2 SAAADI come from the germline V gene. V gave up 5 bases and J gave up 12 bases; unmatched junction bases: 15. In DNA, the CDR3 is TGCGCCAGCAGTCCGGCCCAGGGGGCGACATGGGGGCAGTTCTTC. Protein product: CASSPAQGATWGQFF.

This chain connects TRBV9 to TRBJ2-1; perhaps TRBD2 as D (7 bases). Germline V gene data show CDR1 as SGDLS and CDR2 as YYNGEE. This CDR3 is built from 17 residues. V dropped 0 bases and J dropped 9 bases, with 22 bases sitting between them. The chain's CDR3 is CASSVAGGGPGNGEQFF. The CDR3 nucleotides are TGTGCCAGCAGCGTAGCTGGGGGGGGGCCGGGGAACGGTGAGCAGTTCTTC.

This clone was observed a handful of times. V gene TRBV28 combines with J gene TRBJ1-1; 7 bases are a match to TRBD1. J gave up 3 bases and V 6 bases, and 10 bases lay outside the gene matches. The length of the CDR3 is 15 residues. Germline V gene sequence: CDR1 MDHEN, CDR2 SYDVKM. The DNA for the CDR3 is TGTGCCAGCAGCCCGCCGGCAGGGGGGTACACTGAAGCTTTCTTT. This translates into CASSPPAGGYTEAFF.

The chain has TRBV28 and TRBJ2-1; 9 nucleotides agree with TRBD2. V gave up 6 bases and J gave up 7 bases; unmatched junction bases: 10. This CDR3 is 15 amino acids long. Germline CDR1 and CDR2: MDHEN and SYDVKM. The DNA of the CDR3 is TGTGCCAGCAGCTTAGCGGGGGCGCTAGGGAATGAGCAGTTCTTC. It yields the protein CASSLAGALGNEQFF.

The chain carries TRBV10-3 and TRBJ2-7; D not resolved. The CDR3 spans 15 residues. Germline V gene sequence: CDR1 ENHRY, CDR2 SYGVKD. V lost 10 bases to trimming and J lost 2 bases, with 21 bases between them. The CDR3 sequence: CATSGAVAPTYEQYF. DNA for the CDR3: TGTGCCACTTCGGGTGCGGTGGCGCCAACCTACGAGCAGTACTTC.

The chain couples TRBV2 to TRBJ2-3; a weak D match, TRBD2 (6 bases). Germline assignment: CDR1 SNHLY and CDR2 FYNNEI. The CDR3 extends over 13 amino acids. Deletions cut 7 bases from V and 4 bases from J, with 12 bases between. Here the CDR3 reads CASIGGLADTQYF. The DNA of the CDR3 is TGTGCCAGCATTGGGGGGTTGGCAGATACGCAGTATTTT.